This TCR beta chain is drawn from a study of relationships among human T cell subsets. Study results and caveats: Many CDR3s were shared across Th1, Th2 and regulatory subsets. Over 50% of CD8+ cytotoxic sequences came from clones with over 100 reads. Some CD4+CD8+ double-positive cells may remain after bead sorting.

From mRNA, alpha and beta CDR3 regions were amplified using semiquantitative ARM-PCR. ARM-PCR used tagged nested gene-specific primers, then communal superprimers for exponential amplification. Nested primers were removed by exonuclease before the second PCR round. One entry per CDR3 protein results from TCRdb running MiXCR on the multiplex PCR reads. The profile shows fewer than 15,000 distinct CDR3 sequences, 60% of them singletons. CD4+CD25+ regulatory T cells came from anti-CD25 bead selection of positively selected CD4+ cells. Germline V gene sequence: CDR1 SGHRS, CDR2 YFSETQ. The length of the CDR3 is 16 residues. Notes on this clonotype: Its antigen remains unidentified. At one end, the junction sequence differs from germline, possibly due to a read error.

The specimen was Tregs sorted from blood. V is TRBV5-1 and J is TRBJ2-2; 7 bases map to TRBD2. The sequence was obtained from a man aged 35 to 55 in good health. CDR3 bases: TGCGCCAGCAGCTTGGCTCTACTAGCGAACACCGGGGAGCTGCTTTTT. Translating it yields CASSLALLANTGELLF.